This TCR beta chain is drawn from a study of regulatory T cells in long-lasting Graves disease. This clonotype was seen repeatedly, ten times or more. CDR3 length: 14 residues. Trimming pared 3 bases from V and 11 bases from J, leaving 19 bases between. Germline CDR1 MDHEN, CDR2 SYDVKM. The sample's time point: persistent/refractory GD, antithyroid drugs over 5 years with positive TRAb. Generation of the TCR library employed RNA extracted from PBMCs. Arm-PCR of CDR3 regions and iRepertoire HTBI primers were used to build TCR beta libraries. TCRdb ran MiXCR on the multiplex PCR reads and lists one entry per CDR3 protein. The sample has some 340,000 distinct CDR3 sequences; 23% are singletons.

Sequences were derived from peripheral blood mononuclear cells (PBMCs), sampled when the disease was refractory, from a patient treated with antithyroid drugs. The sequence was collected from a woman aged 40 to 50 with Graves disease. V and J are TRBV28 and TRBJ1-1; D remains unclear. The CDR3 DNA reads as TGTGCCAGCAGTTTCGATAGGGCGCCGCTGGGGGCTTTCTTT. This sequence encodes CASSFDRAPLGAFF.